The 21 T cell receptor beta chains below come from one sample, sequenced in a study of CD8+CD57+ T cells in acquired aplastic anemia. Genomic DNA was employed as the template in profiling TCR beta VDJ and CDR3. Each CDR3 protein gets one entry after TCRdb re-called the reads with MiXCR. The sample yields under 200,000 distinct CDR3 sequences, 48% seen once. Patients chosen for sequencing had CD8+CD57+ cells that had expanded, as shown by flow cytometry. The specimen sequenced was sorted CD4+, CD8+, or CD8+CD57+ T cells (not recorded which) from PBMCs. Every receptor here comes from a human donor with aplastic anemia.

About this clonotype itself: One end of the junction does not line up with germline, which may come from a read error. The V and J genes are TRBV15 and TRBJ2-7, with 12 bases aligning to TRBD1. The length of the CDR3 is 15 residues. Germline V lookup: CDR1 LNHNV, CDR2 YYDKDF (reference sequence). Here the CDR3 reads CATSRGTGGSYEQYF. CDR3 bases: TGTGCCACTAGCAGAGGGACAGGGGGCAGCTACGAGCAGTACTTC. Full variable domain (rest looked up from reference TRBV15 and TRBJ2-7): DAMVIQNPRYQVTQFGKPVTLSCSQTLNHNVMYWYQQKSSQAPKLLFHYYDKDFNNEADTPDNFQSRRPNTSFCFLDIRSPGLGDTAMYLCATSRGTGGSYEQYFGPGTRLTVT.

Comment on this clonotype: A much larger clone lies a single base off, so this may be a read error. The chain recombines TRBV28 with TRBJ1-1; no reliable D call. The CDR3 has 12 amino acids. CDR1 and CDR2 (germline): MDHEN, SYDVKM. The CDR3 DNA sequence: TGTGCCGGCAGTTTAGGCGGGGCTGAAGCTTTCTTT. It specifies CAGSLGGAEAFF.

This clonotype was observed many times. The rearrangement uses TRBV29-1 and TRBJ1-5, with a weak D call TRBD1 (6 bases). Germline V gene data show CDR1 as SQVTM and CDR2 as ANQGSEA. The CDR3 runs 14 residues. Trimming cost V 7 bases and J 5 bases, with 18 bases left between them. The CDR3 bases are TGCAGCGCCCGGAGGGACAAACGATATCAGCCCCAGCATTTT. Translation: CSARRDKRYQPQHF.

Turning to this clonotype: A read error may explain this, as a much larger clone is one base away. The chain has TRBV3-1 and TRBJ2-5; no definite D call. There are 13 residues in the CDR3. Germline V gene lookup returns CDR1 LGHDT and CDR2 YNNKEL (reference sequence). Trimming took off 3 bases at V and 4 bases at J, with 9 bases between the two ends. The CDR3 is CASSHGWGETQYF. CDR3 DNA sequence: TGTGCCAGCAGCCATGGGTGGGGAGAGACCCAGTACTTC.

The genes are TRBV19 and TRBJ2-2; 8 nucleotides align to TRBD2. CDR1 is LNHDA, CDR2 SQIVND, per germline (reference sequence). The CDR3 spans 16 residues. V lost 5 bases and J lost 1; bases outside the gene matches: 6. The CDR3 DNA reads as TGTGCCAGTAGTCCGCTGGGACTAGGGAACACCGGGGAGCTGTTTTTT. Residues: CASSPLGLGNTGELFF.

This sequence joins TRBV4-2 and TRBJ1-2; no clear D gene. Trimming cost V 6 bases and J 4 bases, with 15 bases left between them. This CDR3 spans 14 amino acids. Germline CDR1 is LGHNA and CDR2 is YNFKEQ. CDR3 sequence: CASRDDHRRYGYTF. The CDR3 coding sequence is TGTGCCAGCAGGGATGACCATCGTCGCTATGGCTACACCTTC.

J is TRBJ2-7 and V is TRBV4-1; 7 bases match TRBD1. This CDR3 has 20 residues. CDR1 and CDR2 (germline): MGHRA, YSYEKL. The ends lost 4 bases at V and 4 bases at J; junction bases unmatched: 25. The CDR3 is CASSPIRDSGRNRSVYEQYF. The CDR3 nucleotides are TGCGCCAGCAGCCCGATCCGGGACAGCGGTCGTAACCGATCAGTATACGAGCAGTACTTC.

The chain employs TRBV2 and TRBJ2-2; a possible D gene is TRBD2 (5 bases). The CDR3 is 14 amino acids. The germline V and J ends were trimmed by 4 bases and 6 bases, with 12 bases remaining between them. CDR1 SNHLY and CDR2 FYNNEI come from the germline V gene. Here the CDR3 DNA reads TGTGCCAGCAGTGGCTTACTAGTGGCCGGGGAGCTGTTTTTT. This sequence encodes CASSGLLVAGELFF.

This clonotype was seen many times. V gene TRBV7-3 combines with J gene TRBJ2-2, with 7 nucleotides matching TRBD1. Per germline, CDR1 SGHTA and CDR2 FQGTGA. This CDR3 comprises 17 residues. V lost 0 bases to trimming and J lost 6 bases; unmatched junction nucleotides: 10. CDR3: CASSLTPGTASAGELFF. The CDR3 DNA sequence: TGTGCCAGCAGCTTAACGCCCGGGACAGCCAGCGCCGGGGAGCTGTTTTTT.

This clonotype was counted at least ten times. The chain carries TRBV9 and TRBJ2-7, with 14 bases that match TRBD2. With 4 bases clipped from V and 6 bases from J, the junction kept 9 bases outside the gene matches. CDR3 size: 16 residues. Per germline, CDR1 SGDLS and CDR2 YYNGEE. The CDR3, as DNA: TGTGCCAGCAGCCCTCGGACTAGCGGGAGGTGGACCGAGCAGTACTTC. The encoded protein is CASSPRTSGRWTEQYF.

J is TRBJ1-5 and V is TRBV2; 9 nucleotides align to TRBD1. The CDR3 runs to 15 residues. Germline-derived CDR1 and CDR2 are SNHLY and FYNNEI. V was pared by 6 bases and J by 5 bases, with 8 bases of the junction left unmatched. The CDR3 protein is CASSNSGTGYQPQHF. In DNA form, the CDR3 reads TGTGCCAGCAGCAACTCCGGGACAGGGTATCAGCCCCAGCATTTT. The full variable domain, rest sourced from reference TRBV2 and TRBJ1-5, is EPEVTQTPSHQVTQMGQEVILRCVPISNHLYFYWYRQILGQKVEFLVSFYNNEISEKSEIFDDQFSVERPDGSNFTLKIRSTKLEDSAMYFCASSNSGTGYQPQHFGDGTRLSIL.

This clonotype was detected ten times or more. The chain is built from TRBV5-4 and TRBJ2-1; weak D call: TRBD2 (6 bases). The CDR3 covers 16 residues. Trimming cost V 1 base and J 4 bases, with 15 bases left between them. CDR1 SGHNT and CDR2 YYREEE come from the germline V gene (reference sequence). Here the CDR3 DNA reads TGTGCCAGCAGCTTGCTTCGGGGAGGAAGTTACAATGAGCAGTTCTTC. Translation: CASSLLRGGSYNEQFF.

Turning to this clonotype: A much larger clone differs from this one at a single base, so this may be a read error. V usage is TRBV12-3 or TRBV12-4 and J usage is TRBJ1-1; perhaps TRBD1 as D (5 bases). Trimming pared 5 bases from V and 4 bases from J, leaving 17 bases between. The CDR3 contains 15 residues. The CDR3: CASSISRARVTEAFF. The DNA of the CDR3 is TGTGCCAGCAGTATATCTCGGGCCAGGGTCACTGAAGCTTTCTTT.

The CDR3 spells CAIGWGIDGYTF. Written as DNA, the CDR3 is TGTGCCATTGGGTGGGGTATCGATGGCTACACCTTC. V usage is TRBV7-9 and J usage is TRBJ1-2; D remains ambiguous. This CDR3 has 12 residues. V lost 10 bases, J lost 6 bases, and 15 bases lay in between. Germline CDR1 SEHNR, CDR2 FQNEAQ (reference sequence).

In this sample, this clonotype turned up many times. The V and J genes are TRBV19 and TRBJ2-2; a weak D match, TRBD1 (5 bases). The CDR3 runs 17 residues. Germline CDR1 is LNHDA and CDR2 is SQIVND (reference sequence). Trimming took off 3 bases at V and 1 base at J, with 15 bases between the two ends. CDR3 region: CASSIISGLLNTGELFF. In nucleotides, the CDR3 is TGTGCCAGTAGTATTATCTCAGGGCTTTTGAACACCGGGGAGCTGTTTTTT.

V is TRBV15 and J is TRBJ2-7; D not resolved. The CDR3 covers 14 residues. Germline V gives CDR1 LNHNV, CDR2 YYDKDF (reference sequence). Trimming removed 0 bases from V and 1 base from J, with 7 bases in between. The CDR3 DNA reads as TGTGCCACCAGCAGAGATCTTGGGTCCTACGAGCAGTACTTC. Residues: CATSRDLGSYEQYF.

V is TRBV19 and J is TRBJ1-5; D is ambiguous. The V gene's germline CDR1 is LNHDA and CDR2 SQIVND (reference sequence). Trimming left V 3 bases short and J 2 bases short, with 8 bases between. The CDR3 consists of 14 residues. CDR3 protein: CASSIRGGNQPQHF. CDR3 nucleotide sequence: TGTGCCAGTAGTATCCGTGGAGGCAATCAGCCCCAGCATTTT.

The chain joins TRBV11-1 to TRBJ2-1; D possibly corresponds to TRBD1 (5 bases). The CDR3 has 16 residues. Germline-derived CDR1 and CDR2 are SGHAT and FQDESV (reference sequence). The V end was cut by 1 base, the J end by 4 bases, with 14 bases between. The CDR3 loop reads CASSLEGAPPYNEQFF. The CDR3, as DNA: TGTGCCAGCAGCTTAGAAGGGGCCCCGCCTTACAATGAGCAGTTCTTC.

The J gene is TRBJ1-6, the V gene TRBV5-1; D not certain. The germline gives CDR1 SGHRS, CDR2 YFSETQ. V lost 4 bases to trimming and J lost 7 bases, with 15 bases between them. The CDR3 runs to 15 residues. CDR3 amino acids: CASSLVDIGNSPLHF. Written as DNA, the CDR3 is TGCGCCAGCAGCCTTGTTGACATCGGGAATTCACCCCTCCACTTT.

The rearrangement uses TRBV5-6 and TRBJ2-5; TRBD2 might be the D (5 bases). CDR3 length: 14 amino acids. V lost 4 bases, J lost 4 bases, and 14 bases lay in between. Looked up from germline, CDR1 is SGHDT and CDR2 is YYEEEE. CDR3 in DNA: TGTGCCAGCAGCAGTCTGGCGGCGGGAGAGACCCAGTACTTC. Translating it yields CASSSLAAGETQYF.

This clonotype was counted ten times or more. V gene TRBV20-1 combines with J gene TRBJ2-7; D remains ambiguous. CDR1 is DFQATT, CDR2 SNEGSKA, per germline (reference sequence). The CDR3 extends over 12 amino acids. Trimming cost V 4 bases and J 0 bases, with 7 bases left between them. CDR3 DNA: TGCAGTGCTAACGGCCCCTCCTACGAGCAGTACTTC. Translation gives CSANGPSYEQYF.